A selection of T cell receptor beta chains follows, all from one sample in a study of shared T cell receptors in the human thymus. Sequenced by immunoSEQ multiplex PCR; TCRdb stores in-frame clones only, minus some. The sample shows 550,000 to 800,000 clones, approximately 83% of them seen only once. These data were likewise used in another study, on human thymus T cells.

Material: thymocytes. The source of these receptors is a girl under three years old with a congenital heart defect. Both conserved end residues are part of each CDR3.

v_gene,j_gene,CDR3aa
TRBV27,TRBJ1-4,CASSFTYRGATNEKLFF
TRBV14,TRBJ2-1,CASSQVDRAGDEQFF
TRBV5-8,TRBJ1-5,CASSLSGRENQPQHF
TRBV30,TRBJ1-1,CAWSVLRYGTEAFF
TRBV4-2,TRBJ1-3,CASSSPLGQQLDSGNTIYF
TRBV4-1,TRBJ1-5,CASSQEGAGNQPQHF
TRBV27,TRBJ2-3,CASSLRSGEITDTQYF
TRBV18,TRBJ1-5,CASSLTGEVESNQPQHF
TRBV7-7,TRBJ2-5,CASSPQDRGTQYF
TRBV9,TRBJ2-3,CASSARSVGLFTDTQYF
TRBV19,TRBJ2-7,CASSPTGTPYEQYF
TRBV12-5,TRBJ1-5,CASGLGDQGQPQHF
TRBV28,TRBJ1-5,CASSQMGGKNQPQHF
TRBV2,TRBJ2-2,CASSELDRGPGELFF
TRBV6-5,TRBJ2-7,CASSPRGSYEQYF
TRBV4-1,TRBJ2-7,CASSQVRSPESGDDRTYEQYF
TRBV11-2,TRBJ1-2,CASSRDTGHNYGYTF
TRBV10-3,TRBJ1-5,CAISGGQDLVPQHF
TRBV5-6,TRBJ2-3,CTSSSPGGDSTDTQYF
TRBV28,TRBJ1-5,CASSLQGTWEPQHF
TRBV5-1,TRBJ2-7,CASSLVVDRTQPYEQYF
TRBV10-3,TRBJ1-4,CAISPAGISTNEKLFF
TRBV25-1,TRBJ1-4,CASSVTSEDTDNEKLFF
TRBV7-2,TRBJ1-6,CASSLAQTGVNSPLHF
TRBV14,TRBJ2-5,CASSPSPLAGGLGTQYF
TRBV5-1,TRBJ1-2,CASSLGGRDGYTF
TRBV5-4,TRBJ2-4,CASSFYRPGHAGIQYF
TRBV5-1,TRBJ1-1,CASSRGTAGTEAFF
TRBV6-5,TRBJ1-5,CASSSRGREEPQHF
TRBV5-6,TRBJ2-3,CASSWTGTPQGTDTQYF
TRBV2,TRBJ1-2,CASGTGNYGYTF
TRBV6-1,TRBJ2-5,CASSGGQGKETQYF
TRBV6-5,TRBJ1-1,CASTRVMNTEAFF
TRBV7-2,TRBJ2-3,CASSFPRGAADTQYF
TRBV27,TRBJ1-1,CASSLEQVPWAEAFF
TRBV4-1,TRBJ1-1,CASSPRTGRTVAFF
TRBV5-6,TRBJ1-6,CASSVPRYRGHSPLHF
TRBV6-5,TRBJ1-1,CASSSRGTLLWGAFF
TRBV4-1,TRBJ1-5,CASSQEMEAPGVPQHF
TRBV6-1,TRBJ2-7,CASSDTARGTGGEQYF
TRBV7-9,TRBJ2-5,CASSLSQLQETQYF
TRBV2,TRBJ1-1,CASSERDRPNSMNTEAFF
TRBV4-3,TRBJ1-6,CASSQEEVRDWNSPLHF